This TCR beta chain was found in a study of cytomegalovirus exposure and HLA in healthy donors. The CDR3 consists of 15 residues. The V gene's germline CDR1 is MDHEN and CDR2 SYDVKM. With 3 bases removed from V and 0 bases from J, the gap between germline ends came to 8 bases. The PCR used 60 Vbeta and 13 Jbeta primers. Method: immunoSEQ multiplex PCR; TCRdb's copy keeps in-frame clones and lacks some. The table has roughly 190,000 clones, roughly 81% seen once. The sequenced sample consisted of PBMCs. The TCR comes from a woman aged 25-40 years in good health and CMV-seropositive. The V and J genes are TRBV28 and TRBJ2-2, with D maybe TRBD2 (6 bases). The CDR3 DNA reads TGTGCCAGCAGTTTCGGGGGACCGAACACCGGGGAGCTGTTTTTT. It encodes CASSFGGPNTGELFF.